This T cell receptor (beta chain) emerged from a study of cytomegalovirus exposure and HLA in healthy donors. The CDR3 is made up of 19 amino acids. The J segment lost 0 bases and the V segment lost 0 bases, leaving 8 bases of the junction unmatched. Germline V gene sequence: CDR1 MGHRA, CDR2 YSYEKL. This PCR relied on a set of 60 Vbeta primers and 13 Jbeta primers. Here immunoSEQ multiplex PCR was the method, and the copy in TCRdb shows in-frame clones only, minus some. The sample lists 150,000 to 200,000 clones; 70% were seen once. The V and J genes are TRBV4-1 and TRBJ1-6, with 7 bases that match TRBD1. Sequenced sample: PBMCs. The sequence was obtained from a young man in good health and CMV-seropositive. The CDR3 DNA follows: TGCGCCAGCAGCCAAGAACAAGGGGGCCTGAGCTCCTATAATTCACCCCTCCACTTT. Translated: CASSQEQGGLSSYNSPLHF.